This TCR beta chain is from a study of cytomegalovirus exposure and HLA in healthy donors. Primers for the PCR totalled 60 Vbeta and 13 Jbeta. Measured with immunoSEQ multiplex PCR; TCRdb has only the in-frame clones, and not every one. The sample contains 150,000 to 200,000 clones, over 70% of which appear only once. Comments on this clone: The antigen is not known.

CDR3 size: 14 residues. Germline V gene lookup returns CDR1 LNHDA and CDR2 SQIVND (reference sequence). Trimming pared 3 bases from V and 9 bases from J, leaving 12 bases between. Points from the study as a whole: Overall, approximately 150 TCR beta chains were annotated as cytomegalovirus-associated.

The V call is TRBV19, the J call TRBJ1-6, with D possibly matching TRBD1 (5 bases). This TCR came from a young woman in good health and CMV-seropositive. Sequencing was carried out using PBMCs. CDR3 residues: CASSMGQGASPLHF. The CDR3, as DNA: TGTGCCAGTAGTATGGGCCAGGGTGCTTCACCCCTCCACTTT. Combining the CDR3 with reference TRBV19 and TRBJ1-6 gives the whole variable domain DGGITQSPKYLFRKEGQNVTLSCEQNLNHDAMYWYRQDPGQGLRLIYYSQIVNDFQKGDIAEGYSVSREKKESFPLTVTSAQKNPTAFYLCASSMGQGASPLHFGNGTRLTVT.